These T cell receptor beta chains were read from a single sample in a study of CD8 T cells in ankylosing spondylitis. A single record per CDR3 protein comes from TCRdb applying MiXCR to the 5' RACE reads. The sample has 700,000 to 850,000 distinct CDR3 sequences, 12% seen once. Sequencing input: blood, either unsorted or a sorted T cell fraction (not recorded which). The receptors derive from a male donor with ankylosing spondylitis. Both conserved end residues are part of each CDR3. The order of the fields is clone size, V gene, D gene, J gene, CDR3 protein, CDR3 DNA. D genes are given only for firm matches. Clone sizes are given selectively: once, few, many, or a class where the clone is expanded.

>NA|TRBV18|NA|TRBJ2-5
CASSPMAFGVAQETQYF
TGTGCCAGCTCACCCATGGCATTCGGGGTAGCCCAAGAGACCCAGTACTTC
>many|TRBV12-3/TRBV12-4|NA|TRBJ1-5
CASSLIQLPQPQHF
TGTGCCAGCAGTTTAATCCAGCTCCCTCAGCCCCAGCATTTT
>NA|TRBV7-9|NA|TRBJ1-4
CASSPQGEEKLFF
TGTGCCAGCAGCCCGCAGGGTGAGGAAAAACTGTTTTTT
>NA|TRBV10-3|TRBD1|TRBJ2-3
CAISSRPDRPSTDTQYF
TGTGCCATCAGTTCCCGTCCGGACAGGCCTAGCACAGATACGCAGTATTTT
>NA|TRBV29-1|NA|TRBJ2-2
CSVYRDYAGELFF
TGCAGCGTTTACAGGGACTACGCCGGGGAGCTGTTTTTT
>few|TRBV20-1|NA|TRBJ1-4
CSARDSSTNEKLFF
TGCAGTGCTAGGGACAGTTCAACTAATGAAAAACTGTTTTTT
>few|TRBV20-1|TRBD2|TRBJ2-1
CSASTTSGSLNEQFF
TGCAGTGCTTCCACGACTAGCGGGAGCCTCAATGAGCAGTTCTTC
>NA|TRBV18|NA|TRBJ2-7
CASSRGPGLGAYEQYF
TGTGCCAGCTCACGAGGCCCAGGTTTGGGGGCCTACGAGCAGTACTTC
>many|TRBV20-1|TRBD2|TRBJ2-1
CSATSGSSYNEQFF
TGCAGTGCCACTAGCGGGAGCTCCTACAATGAGCAGTTCTTC
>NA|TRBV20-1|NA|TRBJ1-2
CSAFLPANYGYTF
TGCAGTGCCTTCCTCCCAGCTAACTATGGCTACACCTTC
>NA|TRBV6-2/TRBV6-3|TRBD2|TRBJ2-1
CASNPRERGYNEQFF
TGTGCCAGCAATCCAAGGGAGCGGGGGTACAATGAGCAGTTCTTC
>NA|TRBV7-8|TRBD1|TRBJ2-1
CASRYKQGARVHEQFF
TGTGCCAGCAGATACAAACAGGGGGCTCGCGTGCATGAGCAGTTCTTC
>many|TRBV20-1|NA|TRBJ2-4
CSAREVAKNIQYF
TGCAGTGCTAGAGAGGTGGCCAAAAACATTCAGTACTTC
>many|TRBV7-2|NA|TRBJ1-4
CASSLTPKEKLFF
TGTGCCAGCAGCTTAACTCCCAAGGAAAAACTGTTTTTT
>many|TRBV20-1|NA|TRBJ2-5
CSALTVSQETQYF
TGCAGTGCTCTCACAGTTTCGCAAGAGACCCAGTACTTC
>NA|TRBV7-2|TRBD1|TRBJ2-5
CASSEQRRTGGPETQYF
TGTGCCAGCAGCGAACAACGACGCACAGGGGGACCGGAGACCCAGTACTTC
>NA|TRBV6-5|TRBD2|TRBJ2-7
CASSSDLREWLWEQYF
TGTGCCAGCAGTTCTGACTTGCGGGAGTGGTTATGGGAGCAGTACTTC
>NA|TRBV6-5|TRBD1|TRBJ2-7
CASSFLQGLSYEQYF
TGTGCCAGCAGTTTCCTACAGGGGCTTTCCTACGAGCAGTACTTC
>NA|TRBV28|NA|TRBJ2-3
CASSPFWGARTDTQYF
TGTGCCAGCAGTCCCTTCTGGGGGGCCCGCACAGATACGCAGTATTTT
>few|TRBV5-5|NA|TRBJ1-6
CASSLRAEKWGSPLHF
TGTGCCAGCAGCTTGAGGGCGGAAAAATGGGGTTCACCCCTCCACTTT
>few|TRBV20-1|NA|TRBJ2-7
CSALTSEGEYEQYF
TGCAGTGCTCTTACCTCGGAAGGGGAGTACGAGCAGTACTTC
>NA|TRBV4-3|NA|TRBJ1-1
CASSQDRWEGNTEAFF
TGCGCCAGCAGCCAAGATAGGTGGGAGGGAAACACTGAAGCTTTCTTT
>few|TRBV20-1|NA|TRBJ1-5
CSASRAPGGNQPQHF
TGCAGTGCTTCCCGGGCCCCCGGGGGCAATCAGCCCCAGCATTTT
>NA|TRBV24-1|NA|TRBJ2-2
CATSRSGANTGELFF
TGTGCCACCTCGAGGTCTGGAGCGAACACCGGGGAGCTGTTTTTT
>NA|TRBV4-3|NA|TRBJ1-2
CASSQLDRGGYGYTF
TGCGCCAGCAGCCAACTTGACCGGGGAGGGTATGGCTACACCTTC
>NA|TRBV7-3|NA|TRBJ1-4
CASSSMPMEEYINGRGEKLFF
TGTGCCAGCAGCTCAATGCCAATGGAGGAATATATAAACGGACGGGGAGAAAAACTGTTTTTT
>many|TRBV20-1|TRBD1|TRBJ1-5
CSARGGQGDLPQHF
TGCAGTGCTAGAGGGGGACAGGGGGATCTGCCCCAGCATTTT
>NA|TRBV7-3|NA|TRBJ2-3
CASSLIIGQDTQYF
TGTGCCAGCAGCTTAATAATAGGGCAGGATACGCAGTATTTT
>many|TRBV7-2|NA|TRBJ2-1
CASSLAYGSYNEQFF
TGTGCCAGCAGCTTAGCGTATGGGTCCTACAATGAGCAGTTCTTC
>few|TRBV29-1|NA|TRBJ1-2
CSVEDSGGGFYGYTF
TGCAGCGTTGAAGATAGCGGTGGGGGCTTCTATGGCTACACCTTC
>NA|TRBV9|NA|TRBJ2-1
CASSEFEGGLHNEQFF
TGTGCCAGCAGCGAGTTTGAAGGGGGTTTACACAATGAGCAGTTCTTC
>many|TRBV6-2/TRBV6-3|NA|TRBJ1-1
CASSPYEGEAFF
TGTGCCAGCAGTCCATATGAGGGTGAAGCTTTCTTT
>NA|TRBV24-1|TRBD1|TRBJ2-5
CAIQGAFEETQYF
TGTGCCATACAGGGGGCGTTCGAAGAGACCCAGTACTTC
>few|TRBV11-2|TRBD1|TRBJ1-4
CASSPMGTGDEKLFF
TGTGCCAGCAGCCCGATGGGGACAGGCGATGAAAAACTGTTTTTT
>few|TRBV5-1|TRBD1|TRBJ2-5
CASSPYTGTVETQYF
TGCGCCAGCAGCCCCTATACCGGGACAGTCGAGACCCAGTACTTC
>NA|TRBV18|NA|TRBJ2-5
CASSPIAARQETQYF
TGTGCCAGCTCACCAATAGCGGCGCGGCAAGAGACCCAGTACTTC
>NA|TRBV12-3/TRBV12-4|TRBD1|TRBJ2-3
CASSLTDRGFQYF
TGTGCCAGCAGTCTGACCGACAGGGGCTTTCAGTATTTT
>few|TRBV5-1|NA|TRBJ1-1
CASSLAGRPEAFF
TGCGCCAGCAGCTTGGCGGGGCGGCCTGAAGCTTTCTTT
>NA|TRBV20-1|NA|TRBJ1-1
CSAASSPREAFF
TGCAGTGCAGCGTCATCCCCACGGGAAGCTTTCTTT
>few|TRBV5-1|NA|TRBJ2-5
CASSLVTDKETQYF
TGCGCCAGCAGCTTGGTTACTGATAAAGAGACCCAGTACTTC
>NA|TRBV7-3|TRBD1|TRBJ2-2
CASSIGTGVTGELFF
TGTGCCAGCAGCATCGGGACAGGGGTCACCGGGGAGCTGTTTTTT
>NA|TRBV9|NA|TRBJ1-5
CASSPSFRDQPQHF
TGTGCCAGCAGCCCCAGTTTTAGGGATCAGCCCCAGCATTTT
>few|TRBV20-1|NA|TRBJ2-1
CSARRSSGDEQFF
TGCAGTGCTAGACGTAGTTCAGGAGATGAGCAGTTCTTC
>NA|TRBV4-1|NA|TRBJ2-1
CASSHPDRRDGHKRFF
TGCGCCAGCAGCCACCCTGACAGGAGGGATGGCCACAAACGGTTCTTC
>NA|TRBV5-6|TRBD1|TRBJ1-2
CASRLARGRLNYGYTF
TGTGCCAGCAGACTGGCCAGGGGGCGCTTAAACTATGGCTACACCTTC
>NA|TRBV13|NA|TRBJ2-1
CASSGREPSYNEQFF
TGTGCCAGCAGCGGACGGGAGCCTTCCTACAATGAGCAGTTCTTC
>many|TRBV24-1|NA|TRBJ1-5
CATSGPRDDQPQHF
TGTGCCACCAGTGGTCCCAGGGACGATCAGCCCCAGCATTTT
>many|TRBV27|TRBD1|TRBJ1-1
CASSFDRGRVNTEAFF
TGTGCCAGCAGTTTTGACAGGGGGCGGGTGAACACTGAAGCTTTCTTT
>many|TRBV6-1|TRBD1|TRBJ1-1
CASGGQMNTEAFF
TGTGCCAGCGGGGGACAGATGAACACTGAAGCTTTCTTT
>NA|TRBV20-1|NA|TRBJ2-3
CSGSGTDTQYF
TGCAGTGGTTCTGGCACAGATACGCAGTATTTT
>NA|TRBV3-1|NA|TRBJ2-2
CASRRISGTGTGELFF
TGTGCCAGCAGGCGGATATCCGGGACTGGCACCGGGGAGCTGTTTTTT
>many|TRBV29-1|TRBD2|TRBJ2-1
CSAALAGGSYNEQFF
TGCAGCGCCGCTCTCGCGGGAGGTTCCTACAATGAGCAGTTCTTC
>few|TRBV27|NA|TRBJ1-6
CASSPFRPYPLGSPLHF
TGTGCCAGCAGCCCTTTCCGACCTTACCCCCTTGGTTCACCCCTCCACTTT